Given below is one T cell receptor beta chain in context. The antigen is undetermined. Measured with immunoSEQ multiplex PCR; TCRdb has only the in-frame clones, and not every one. There are about 45,000 clones in the sample; more than 80% occur only once, and around 16% lies in the top ten. This record comes from a study of OX40 agonist ivuxolimab in advanced cancers. At the level of the study: While on treatment, patients had intravenous ivuxolimab at 0.01 to 10 mg/kg every 2 weeks. Prior anti-PD-1, anti-PD-L1 or anti-CTLA-4 therapy was allowed; around 40% had some.

Study-wide results and caveats: CD8+ T cells showed, on average, more clonal expansion than CD4+ cells.

Germline loops: CDR1 SGDLS, CDR2 YYNGEE. Losses at the gene ends were 7 bases for V and 2 bases for J; bases not matched to a gene: 6. CDR3 length: 15 amino acids. V and J are TRBV9 and TRBJ2-2, with 9 bases matching TRBD2. Sequenced material: CD4+ or CD8+ T cells sorted from blood, taken in a trial of the OX40 agonist ivuxolimab. The sequence was obtained from an adult with an advanced solid tumor such as melanoma, head and neck, liver or kidney cancer. Here the CDR3 DNA reads TGTGCCAGCGCGGGGCTAGCGGGAAACACCGGGGAGCTGTTTTTT. Encoded protein: CASAGLAGNTGELFF. Supplemented by reference TRBV9 and TRBJ2-2, the full variable domain reads DSGVTQTPKHLITATGQRVTLRCSPRSGDLSVYWYQQSLDQGLQFLIQYYNGEERAKGNILERFSAQQFPDLHSELNLSSLELGDSALYFCASAGLAGNTGELFFGEGSRLTVL.